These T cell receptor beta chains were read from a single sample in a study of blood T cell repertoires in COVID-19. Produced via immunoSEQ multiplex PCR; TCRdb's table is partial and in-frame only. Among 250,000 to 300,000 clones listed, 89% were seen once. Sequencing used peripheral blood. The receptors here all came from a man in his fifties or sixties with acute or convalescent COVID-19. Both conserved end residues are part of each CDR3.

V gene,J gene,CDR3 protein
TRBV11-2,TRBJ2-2,CASSLDPSTGELFF
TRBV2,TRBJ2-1,CASRTSEYNEQFF
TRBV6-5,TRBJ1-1,CASSYGPGLETFF
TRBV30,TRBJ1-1,CAWTHSMNTEAFF
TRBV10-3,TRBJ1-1,CAISEWQGSTEAFF
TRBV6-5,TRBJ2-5,CASSQGAGETQYF
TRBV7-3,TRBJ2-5,CASSPGQQETQYF
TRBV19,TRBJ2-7,CASSITAVYEQYF
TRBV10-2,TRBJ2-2,CASIFERGGTGELFF
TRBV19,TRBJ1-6,CASTTDYNSPLHF
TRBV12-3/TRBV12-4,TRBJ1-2,CASSYKGAYGYTF
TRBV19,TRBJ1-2,CASSINPGRLDGYTF
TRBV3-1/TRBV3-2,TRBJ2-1,CASSRIIREGSYNEQFF
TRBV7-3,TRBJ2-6,CASSPSWGANVLTF
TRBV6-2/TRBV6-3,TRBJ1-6,CASSYGTGSSPLHF
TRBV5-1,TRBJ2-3,CASTGTGVLDTQYF
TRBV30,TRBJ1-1,CAWSGLTTTAFF
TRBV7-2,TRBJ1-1,CASSLVPDTEAFF
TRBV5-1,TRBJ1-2,CASSQDIQIGYTF
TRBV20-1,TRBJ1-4,CSASSGFNEKLFF
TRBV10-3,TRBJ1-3,CAISVGQSSGNTIYF
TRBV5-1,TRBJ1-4,CASSLTGDGSGEKLFF
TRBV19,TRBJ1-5,CASSIGSLGRYDQPQHF
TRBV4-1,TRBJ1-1,CASARDTEAFF
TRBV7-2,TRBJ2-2,CASSRGGDTGELFF
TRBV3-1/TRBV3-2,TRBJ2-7,CASSQVGAGGYEQYF
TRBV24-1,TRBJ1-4,CAIQTVRDRDEKLFF
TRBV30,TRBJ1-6,CAWSVHPGSPLHF
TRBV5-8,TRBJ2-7,CASNPGMGLAGAFSYYEQYF
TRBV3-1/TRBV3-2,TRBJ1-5,CASSPRGLGNQPQHF
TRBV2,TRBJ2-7,CASRGGRALYEQYF
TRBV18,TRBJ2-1,CASSPGLAGRNEQFF
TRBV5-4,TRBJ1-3,CASSLAGDLGNTIYF
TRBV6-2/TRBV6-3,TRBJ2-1,CASSRAGRPGNEQFF
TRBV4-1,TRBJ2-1,CASSQEKGPPHEQFF
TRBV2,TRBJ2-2,CASSGVQGDTGELFF
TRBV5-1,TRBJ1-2,CASHPDIANYGYTF
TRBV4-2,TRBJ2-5,CASSQEGSGGLKTQYF
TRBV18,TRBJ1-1,CASSPRRDMNTEAFF
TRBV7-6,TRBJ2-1,CASSPIGGVAYNEQFF
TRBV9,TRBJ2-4,CASSVVAGGPQNIQYF
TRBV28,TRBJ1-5,CASSPYSNQPQHF
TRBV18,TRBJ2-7,CASSPGLENEQYF
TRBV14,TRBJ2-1,CASRSTASSYNEQFF
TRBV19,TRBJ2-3,CASKAGDRGPYPQYF